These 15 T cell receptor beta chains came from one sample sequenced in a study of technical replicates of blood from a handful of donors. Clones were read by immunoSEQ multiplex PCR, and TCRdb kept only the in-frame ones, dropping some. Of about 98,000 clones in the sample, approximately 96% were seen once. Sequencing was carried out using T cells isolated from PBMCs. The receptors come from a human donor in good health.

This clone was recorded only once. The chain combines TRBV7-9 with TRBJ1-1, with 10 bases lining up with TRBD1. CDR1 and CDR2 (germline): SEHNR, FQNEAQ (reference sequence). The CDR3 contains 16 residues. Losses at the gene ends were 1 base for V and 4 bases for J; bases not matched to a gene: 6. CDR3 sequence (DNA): TGTGCCAGCAGCTTAGGTGGGACAGGGGCGTTCACTGAAGCTTTCTTT. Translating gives CASSLGGTGAFTEAFF.

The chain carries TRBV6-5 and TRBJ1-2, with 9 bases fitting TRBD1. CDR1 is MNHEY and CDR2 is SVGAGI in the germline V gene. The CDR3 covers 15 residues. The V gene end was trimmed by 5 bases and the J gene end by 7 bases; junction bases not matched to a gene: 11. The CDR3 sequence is CASSKSGTGLSGYTF. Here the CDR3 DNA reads TGTGCCAGCAGTAAATCCGGGACAGGGTTGTCTGGCTACACCTTC.

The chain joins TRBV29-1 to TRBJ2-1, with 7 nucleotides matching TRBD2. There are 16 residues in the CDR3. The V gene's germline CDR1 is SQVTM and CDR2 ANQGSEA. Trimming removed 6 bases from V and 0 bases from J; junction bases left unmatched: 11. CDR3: CSVASGARGSYNEQFF. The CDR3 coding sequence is TGCAGCGTGGCTAGCGGAGCCCGGGGCTCCTACAATGAGCAGTTCTTC.

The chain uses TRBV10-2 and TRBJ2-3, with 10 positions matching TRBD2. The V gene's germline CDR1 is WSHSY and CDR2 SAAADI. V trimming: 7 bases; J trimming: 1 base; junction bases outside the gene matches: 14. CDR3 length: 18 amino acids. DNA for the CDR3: TGCGCCAGCAACCTTGTAGCGGGGGGTGCGACGGGCACAGATACGCAGTATTTT. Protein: CASNLVAGGATGTDTQYF.

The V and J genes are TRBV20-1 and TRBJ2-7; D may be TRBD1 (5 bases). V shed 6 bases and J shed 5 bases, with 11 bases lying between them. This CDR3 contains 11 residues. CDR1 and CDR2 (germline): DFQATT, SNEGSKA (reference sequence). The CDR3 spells CSAGLGDEQYF. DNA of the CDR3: TGCAGTGCCGGATTAGGGGACGAGCAGTACTTC.

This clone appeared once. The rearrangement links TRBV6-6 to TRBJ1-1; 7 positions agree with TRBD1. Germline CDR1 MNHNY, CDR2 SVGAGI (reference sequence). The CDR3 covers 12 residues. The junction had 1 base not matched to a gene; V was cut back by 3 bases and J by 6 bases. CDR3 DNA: TGTGCCAGCAGTTATACAGGGGCTGAAGCTTTCTTT. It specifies CASSYTGAEAFF.

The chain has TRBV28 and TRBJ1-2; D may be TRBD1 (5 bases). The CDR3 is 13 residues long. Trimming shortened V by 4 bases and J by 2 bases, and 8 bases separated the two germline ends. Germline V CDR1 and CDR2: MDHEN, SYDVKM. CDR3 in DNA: TGTGCCAGCAGTTGGACATCGAACTATGGCTACACCTTC. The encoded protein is CASSWTSNYGYTF.

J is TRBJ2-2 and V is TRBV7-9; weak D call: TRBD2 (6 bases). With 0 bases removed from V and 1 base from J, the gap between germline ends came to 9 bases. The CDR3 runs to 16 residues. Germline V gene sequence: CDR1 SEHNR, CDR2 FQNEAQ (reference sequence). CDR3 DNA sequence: TGTGCCAGCAGCTTAGCTTCCGGGGGGAACACCGGGGAGCTGTTTTTT. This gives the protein CASSLASGGNTGELFF.

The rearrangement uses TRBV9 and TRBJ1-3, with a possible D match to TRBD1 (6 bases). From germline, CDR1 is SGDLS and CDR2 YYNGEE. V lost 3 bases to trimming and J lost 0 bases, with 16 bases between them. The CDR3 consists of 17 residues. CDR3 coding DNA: TGTGCCAGCAGCGGCGTACAGGGATCTAGCTCTGGAAACACCATATATTTT. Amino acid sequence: CASSGVQGSSSGNTIYF.

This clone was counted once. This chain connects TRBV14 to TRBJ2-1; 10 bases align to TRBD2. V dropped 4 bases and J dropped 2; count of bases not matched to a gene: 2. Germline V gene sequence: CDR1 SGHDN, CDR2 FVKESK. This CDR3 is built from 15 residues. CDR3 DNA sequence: TGTGCCAGCAGCCCTGGACTAGCGGCCTACAATGAGCAGTTCTTC. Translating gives CASSPGLAAYNEQFF.

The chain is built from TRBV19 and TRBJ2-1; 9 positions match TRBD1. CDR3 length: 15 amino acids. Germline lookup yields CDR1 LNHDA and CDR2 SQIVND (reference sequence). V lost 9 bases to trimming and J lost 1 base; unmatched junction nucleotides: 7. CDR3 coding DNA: TGTGCCAGCAGAACAGGGGGCAAATCCTACAATGAGCAGTTCTTC. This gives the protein CASRTGGKSYNEQFF. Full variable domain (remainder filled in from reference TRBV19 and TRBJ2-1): DGGITQSPKYLFRKEGQNVTLSCEQNLNHDAMYWYRQDPGQGLRLIYYSQIVNDFQKGDIAEGYSVSREKKESFPLTVTSAQKNPTAFYLCASRTGGKSYNEQFFGPGTRLTVL.

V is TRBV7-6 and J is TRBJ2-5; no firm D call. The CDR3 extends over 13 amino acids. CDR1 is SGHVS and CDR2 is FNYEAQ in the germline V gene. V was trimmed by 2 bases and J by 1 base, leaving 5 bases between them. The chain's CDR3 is CASSLQIQETQYF. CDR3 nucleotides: TGTGCCAGCAGCTTACAGATCCAAGAGACCCAGTACTTC.

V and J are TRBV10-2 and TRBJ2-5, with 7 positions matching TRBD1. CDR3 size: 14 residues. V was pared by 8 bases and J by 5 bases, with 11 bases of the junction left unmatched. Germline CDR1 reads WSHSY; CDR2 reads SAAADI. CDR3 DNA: TGCGCCAGCCAGATATCGAGGGGGCGCGAGACCCAGTACTTC. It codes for CASQISRGRETQYF.

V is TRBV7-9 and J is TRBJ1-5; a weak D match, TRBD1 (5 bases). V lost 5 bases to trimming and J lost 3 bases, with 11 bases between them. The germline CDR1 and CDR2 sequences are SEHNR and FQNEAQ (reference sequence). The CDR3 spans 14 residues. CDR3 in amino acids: CASSVGGPNQPQHF. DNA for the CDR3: TGTGCCAGCAGCGTCGGGGGTCCCAATCAGCCCCAGCATTTT.

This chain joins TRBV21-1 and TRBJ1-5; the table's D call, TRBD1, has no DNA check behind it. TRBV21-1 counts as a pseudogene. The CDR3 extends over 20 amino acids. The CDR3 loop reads CASSKVRRPRQATSNQPQHF. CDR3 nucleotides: TGTGCCAGCAGCAAAGTAAGAAGACCACGACAGGCGACGAGCAATCAGCCCCAGCATTTT.